Listed here are 28 T cell receptor beta chains from one sample, sequenced in a study of blood T cell repertoires in COVID-19. Produced via immunoSEQ multiplex PCR; TCRdb's table is partial and in-frame only. The sample lists 200,000 to 250,000 clones, around 88% occurring once. The sequenced sample was PBMCs or T cells enriched from blood (not recorded which). All receptors come from a woman aged 45-65 years with acute COVID-19.

The chain combines TRBV7-2 with TRBJ2-1, with 9 bases aligning to TRBD1. The CDR3 contains 15 residues. Per germline, CDR1 SGHTA and CDR2 FQGNSA. Losses at the gene ends were 1 base for V and 4 bases for J; bases not matched to a gene: 2. The CDR3 sequence: CASSLEQGAYNEQFF. In DNA form, the CDR3 reads TGTGCCAGCAGCTTAGAACAGGGGGCTTACAATGAGCAGTTCTTC.

This clone showed up just once. CDR3 bases: TGTGCCAGCGAGGACAGGGTGGGTCAGCCCCAGCATTTT. Translation gives CASEDRVGQPQHF. This sequence joins TRBV19 and TRBJ1-5; 8 bases agree with TRBD1. This CDR3 is built from 13 residues. The V gene's germline CDR1 is LNHDA and CDR2 SQIVND (reference sequence). Trimming removed 9 bases from V and 6 bases from J; junction bases left unmatched: 7.

The rearrangement links TRBV18 to TRBJ2-7; TRBD1 matches 7 bases. V gave up 3 bases and J gave up 7 bases; unmatched junction bases: 18. The CDR3 consists of 17 residues. Germline V gene data show CDR1 as KGHSH and CDR2 as LQKENI. Here the CDR3 reads CASSPFTGTEGSREQYF. The CDR3 region has the DNA TGTGCCAGCTCACCTTTCACCGGGACAGAAGGTTCTCGGGAGCAGTACTTC.

The J gene is TRBJ2-7, the V gene TRBV3-1 (or the pseudogene TRBV3-2), with TRBD2 identical over 9 bases. J was trimmed by 6 bases and V by 4 bases; bases with no gene match: 10. The CDR3 consists of 15 residues. CDR1 is LGHDT, CDR2 YNNKEL, per germline (reference sequence). CDR3 region: CASSLRGGGTAEQYF. The CDR3 DNA follows: TGTGCCAGCAGCCTTCGCGGGGGGGGTACGGCCGAGCAGTACTTC.

The chain employs TRBV27 and TRBJ1-4, with D maybe TRBD1 (6 bases). V lost 5 bases and J 8 bases, leaving 18 bases between the germline ends. Germline V gene sequence: CDR1 MNHEY, CDR2 SMNVEV (reference sequence). The CDR3 has 15 amino acids. CDR3 in DNA: TGTGCCAGCAGTCCATCGGACAGTCTCCTCGAAAAACTGTTTTTT. As protein: CASSPSDSLLEKLFF.

The chain joins TRBV7-9 to TRBJ2-7; D uncertain. V lost 2 bases and J 3 bases, leaving 8 bases between the germline ends. Per the germline V gene, CDR1 is SEHNR and CDR2 is FQNEAQ (reference sequence). This CDR3 has 13 residues. CDR3: CASSLNRIYEQYF. The CDR3 nucleotides are TGTGCCAGCAGCTTAAACAGAATCTACGAGCAGTACTTC.

This chain links TRBV9 with TRBJ1-1; D is ambiguous. V was trimmed by 4 bases and J by 5 bases, leaving 9 bases between them. The CDR3 has 12 residues. CDR1 and CDR2 from the germline V gene are SGDLS and YYNGEE. The CDR3 protein is CASSPHETEAFF. CDR3 coding DNA: TGTGCCAGCAGCCCCCACGAGACTGAAGCTTTCTTT. Combining the CDR3 with reference TRBV9 and TRBJ1-1 gives the whole variable domain DSGVTQTPKHLITATGQRVTLRCSPRSGDLSVYWYQQSLDQGLQFLIQYYNGEERAKGNILERFSAQQFPDLHSELNLSSLELGDSALYFCASSPHETEAFFGQGTRLTVV.

The chain has TRBV30 and TRBJ1-2, with D tentatively TRBD1 (6 bases). The CDR3 length is 15 residues. Trimming pared 0 bases from V and 2 bases from J, leaving 13 bases between. Germline CDR1 reads GTSNPN; CDR2 reads SVGIG (reference sequence). CDR3 amino acids: CAWSVRGGGNYGYTF. In DNA, the CDR3 is TGTGCCTGGAGTGTAAGAGGGGGAGGGAACTATGGCTACACCTTC.

The J gene is TRBJ2-2, the V gene TRBV4-1, with D possibly TRBD2 on 5 matching bases. V gave up 4 bases and J gave up 6 bases, with 15 bases separating them. The CDR3 has 15 amino acids. The germline V gene encodes CDR1 MGHRA and CDR2 YSYEKL. The CDR3: CASSRPDTRAGELFF. CDR3 DNA: TGCGCCAGCAGCCGACCAGATACTAGAGCCGGGGAGCTGTTTTTT.

V usage is TRBV15 and J usage is TRBJ1-4, with a tentative D call TRBD1 (6 bases). CDR1 is LNHNV and CDR2 is YYDKDF in the germline V gene (reference sequence). The V end lost 0 bases, the J end lost 7 bases, and 15 bases lay between the germline ends. This CDR3 has 16 amino acids. This CDR3 is CATSRDSRGAIEKLFF. The CDR3 DNA sequence: TGTGCCACCAGCAGAGATTCCCGGGGGGCTATTGAAAAACTGTTTTTT. The full variable domain, its missing parts supplied by reference TRBV15 and TRBJ1-4, is DAMVIQNPRYQVTQFGKPVTLSCSQTLNHNVMYWYQQKSSQAPKLLFHYYDKDFNNEADTPDNFQSRRPNTSFCFLDIRSPGLGDTAMYLCATSRDSRGAIEKLFFGSGTQLSVL.

The chain recombines TRBV28 with TRBJ1-1; tentatively, D is TRBD1 (5 bases). V was trimmed by 4 bases and J by 3 bases, leaving 18 bases between them. The CDR3 is made up of 16 amino acids. The germline CDR1 and CDR2 sequences are MDHEN and SYDVKM. The CDR3 region has the DNA TGTGCCAGCAGTTCCCCGGGGGGGTGGGAACACACTGAAGCTTTCTTT. It codes for CASSSPGGWEHTEAFF.

The rearrangement uses TRBV5-6 and TRBJ1-6; possible D gene TRBD1, 5 bases. The CDR3 extends over 15 amino acids. CDR1 is SGHDT and CDR2 is YYEEEE in the germline V gene. Trimming took 0 bases from V and 8 from J, leaving 12 bases between them. The CDR3 loop is CASSLGHAGHSPLHF. As DNA, the CDR3 is TGTGCCAGCAGCTTGGGCCATGCAGGGCATTCACCCCTCCACTTT.

The chain joins TRBV18 to TRBJ2-1, with a tentative D call TRBD2 (6 bases). This CDR3 comprises 16 residues. CDR1 KGHSH and CDR2 LQKENI come from the germline V gene. V was cut by 3 bases and J by 9 bases, with 21 bases left in between. The CDR3: CASSPLGGTPALEQFF. In nucleotides, the CDR3 is TGTGCCAGCTCACCTCTAGGAGGGACTCCCGCTCTTGAGCAGTTCTTC. The full variable domain, with the rest looked up from reference TRBV18 and TRBJ2-1, is NAGVMQNPRHLVRRRGQEARLRCSPMKGHSHVYWYRQLPEEGLKFMVYLQKENIIDESGMPKERFSAEFPKEGPSILRIQQVVRGDSAAYFCASSPLGGTPALEQFFGPGTRLTVL.

The chain has TRBV12-3 or TRBV12-4 and TRBJ2-5; weak D call: TRBD2 (5 bases). The CDR3 is 13 residues long. V gave up 6 bases and J gave up 4 bases, with 12 bases separating them. Here the CDR3 DNA reads TGTGCCAGCAGCTCCGGGGATCGAGAGACCCAGTACTTC. Protein product: CASSSGDRETQYF.

CDR3 sequence reads: CASSGGTSGSTGTQYF. CDR3 DNA sequence: TGTGCCAGCAGCGGGGGGACTAGCGGGAGTACCGGGACCCAGTACTTC. The V and J genes are TRBV11-3 and TRBJ2-5, with TRBD2 matching over 14 bases. In germline, CDR1 is SGHNT, CDR2 YENEEA. J gave up 7 bases and V 5 bases, and 9 bases lay outside the gene matches. The CDR3 consists of 16 residues.

The CDR3 region has the DNA TGTGCCAGCAGTCTAAAACAGGGACCCCTCTACGAGCAGTACTTC. Amino acids: CASSLKQGPLYEQYF. This chain links TRBV2 with TRBJ2-7, with TRBD1 as a possible D gene (6 bases). This CDR3 has 15 amino acids. The germline V and J ends were trimmed by 5 bases and 3 bases, with 17 bases remaining between them. Germline CDR1 is SNHLY and CDR2 is FYNNEI.

The rearrangement joins TRBV7-9 to TRBJ2-2; possibly TRBD1 for D (7 bases). Germline V gene data show CDR1 as SEHNR and CDR2 as FQNEAQ (reference sequence). Trimming cost V 5 bases and J 3 bases, with 19 bases left between them. This CDR3 spans 17 amino acids. The CDR3 spells CASSLKPGGTDTGELFF. DNA of the CDR3: TGTGCCAGCAGCCTAAAACCGGGCGGGACAGACACCGGGGAGCTGTTTTTT. Full variable domain (outside the CDR3, taken from reference TRBV7-9 and TRBJ2-2): DTGVSQNPRHKITKRGQNVTFRCDPISEHNRLYWYRQTLGQGPEFLTYFQNEAQLEKSRLLSDRFSAERPKGSFSTLEIQRTEQGDSAMYLCASSLKPGGTDTGELFFGEGSRLTVL.

The chain combines TRBV18 with TRBJ2-3; 7 nucleotides match TRBD2. Germline values: CDR1 KGHSH, CDR2 LQKENI. The V and J ends lost 3 bases and 5 bases, in that order; junction bases with no gene match: 8. The CDR3 has 15 residues. For the CDR3, the DNA is TGTGCCAGCTCACCTCGGGACTACCTTTTAGATACGCAGTATTTT. Its protein product is CASSPRDYLLDTQYF.

This clone was found once. The V and J genes are TRBV28 and TRBJ1-3; tentatively, D is TRBD1 (5 bases). V lost 3 bases and J 0 bases, leaving 9 bases between the germline ends. The length of the CDR3 is 15 residues. The germline CDR1 and CDR2 sequences are MDHEN and SYDVKM. The CDR3 loop reads CASSFRATSGNTIYF. CDR3 nucleotides: TGTGCCAGCAGTTTCAGGGCTACCTCTGGAAACACCATATATTTT.

V and J are TRBV7-6 and TRBJ2-6; D is unresolved. This CDR3 comprises 18 residues. Trimming cost V 4 bases and J 0 bases, with 16 bases left between them. Germline V gene sequence: CDR1 SGHVS, CDR2 FNYEAQ. The CDR3 DNA follows: TGTGCCAGCAGCTGGAGAAGCGCGGAAGGCTCTGGGGCCAACGTCCTGACTTTC. It encodes CASSWRSAEGSGANVLTF.

This chain links TRBV5-1 with TRBJ1-2, with 8 bases aligning to TRBD1. V was pared by 7 bases and J by 4 bases, with 3 bases of the junction left unmatched. Looked up from germline, CDR1 is SGHRS and CDR2 is YFSETQ. This CDR3 has 12 residues. The CDR3, as DNA: TGCGCCAGCTCCGACAGGGGCTATGGCTACACCTTC. It codes for CASSDRGYGYTF.

This sequence joins TRBV27 and TRBJ1-4, with TRBD1 identical over 7 bases. There are 14 residues in the CDR3. Germline CDR1 MNHEY, CDR2 SMNVEV (reference sequence). With 2 bases clipped from V and 6 bases from J, the junction kept 3 bases outside the gene matches. CDR3 DNA: TGTGCCAGCAGTTTAGTGGGACAGTATGAAAAACTGTTTTTT. Residues: CASSLVGQYEKLFF.

This clone was observed once. The chain combines TRBV27 with TRBJ2-1, with 7 bases that match TRBD2. The germline V gene encodes CDR1 MNHEY and CDR2 SMNVEV (reference sequence). The CDR3 sequence is 16 residues long. Trimming at V came to 6 bases and at J to 3 bases, leaving 11 bases not matched to a gene. The CDR3 loop reads CASRGLAGYGYNEQFF. The DNA for the CDR3 is TGTGCCAGCAGGGGGTTAGCGGGTTACGGCTACAATGAGCAGTTCTTC.

The chain combines TRBV4-3 with TRBJ2-7; 9 nucleotides agree with TRBD1. V shed 5 bases and J 3 bases; nucleotides not matched to a gene: 5. Germline V lookup: CDR1 LGHNA, CDR2 YSLEER. The CDR3 has 14 residues. CDR3 sequence (DNA): TGCGCCAGCAGCTTATCGACAGGGGGCTACGAGCAGTACTTC. Its translation: CASSLSTGGYEQYF.

J is TRBJ1-3 and V is TRBV28; 7 bases are shared with TRBD1. Germline CDR1 and CDR2: MDHEN and SYDVKM. V gave up 5 bases and J gave up 8 bases; unmatched junction bases: 12. CDR3 length equals 15 residues. The CDR3 loop is CASSLRQGNVDTIYF. The CDR3 nucleotides read TGTGCCAGCAGTCTGAGACAGGGAAACGTAGACACCATATATTTT.

The CDR3 loop reads CASSLFIYRGREGQDEQYF. CDR3 DNA: TGTGCCAGCAGCTTATTTATATATAGAGGGCGGGAGGGCCAGGACGAGCAGTACTTC. This chain connects TRBV7-2 to TRBJ2-7, with 9 bases identical to TRBD2. There are 19 residues in the CDR3. The V segment lost 2 bases and the J segment 5 bases; nucleotides outside the gene matches: 19. Germline-derived CDR1 and CDR2 are SGHTA and FQGNSA.

The chain has TRBV6-4 and TRBJ1-2; D unclear. V dropped 6 bases and J dropped 0 bases, with 14 bases sitting between them. This CDR3 contains 15 residues. Germline V gene data show CDR1 as MRHNA and CDR2 as SNTAGT. The chain's CDR3 is CASSEGSGANYGYTF. Here the CDR3 DNA reads TGTGCCAGCAGCGAAGGGTCGGGAGCTAACTATGGCTACACCTTC.

The gene calls are TRBV7-9 and TRBJ1-1; TRBD1 matches at 7 bases. The germline gives CDR1 SEHNR, CDR2 FQNEAQ (reference sequence). This CDR3 contains 14 residues. V trimming: 5 bases; J trimming: 3 bases; junction bases outside the gene matches: 6. CDR3 coding DNA: TGTGCCAGCAGCCCCAGGGGGATAGACACTGAAGCTTTCTTT. This gives the protein CASSPRGIDTEAFF.